These 14 T cell receptor beta chains share one sample of origin, sequenced in a study of blood T cells in healthy people across ages. A second PCR, run for about 6 to 12 cycles, used a sample-barcoded 5' primer plus a J-beta primer mix. TCRdb passed the 5' RACE reads through MiXCR, listing each CDR3 protein once. The sample lists hundreds of thousands of distinct CDR3 sequences; about 26% were seen once. The same sample was also used in a study of T cells of mothers and their children.

Sequencing used blood. These receptors were taken from a boy younger than 10 in good health.

The CDR3 DNA is TGTGCCAGCAGTTACTACCGGGGGCCCCTCTACGAGCAGTACTTC. It yields the protein CASSYYRGPLYEQYF. The genes are TRBV6-6 and TRBJ2-7, with D perhaps assigned TRBD1 or TRBD2 (6 bases each). Germline V gives CDR1 MNHNY, CDR2 SVGAGI (reference sequence). V was cut by 1 base and J by 3 bases, with 13 bases left in between. This CDR3 region has 15 residues.

The V call is TRBV5-1, the J call TRBJ1-2; D not certain. V lost 0 bases to trimming and J lost 0 bases, with 15 bases between them. Germline V gives CDR1 SGHRS, CDR2 YFSETQ. CDR3 length: 17 amino acids. In nucleotides, the CDR3 is TGCGCCAGCAGCTTGGATCACGTGGCGGCGGCTAACTATGGCTACACCTTC. The encoded protein is CASSLDHVAAANYGYTF.

The chain couples TRBV4-3 to TRBJ2-3, with 10 bases identical to TRBD2. The CDR3 consists of 19 residues. Germline CDR1 and CDR2: LGHNA and YSLEER. Losses at the gene ends were 0 bases for V and 1 base for J; bases not matched to a gene: 10. The CDR3 region is CASSQDAPASGSRTDTQYF. The CDR3 DNA follows: TGCGCCAGCAGCCAAGATGCCCCCGCTAGCGGGAGCCGCACAGATACGCAGTATTTT.

In its sample, this clonotype was seen a few times. This chain connects TRBV27 to TRBJ1-1, with D hard to call. The V end was cut by 2 bases, the J end by 1 base, with 8 bases between. Germline V gene sequence: CDR1 MNHEY, CDR2 SMNVEV (reference sequence). This CDR3 has 14 amino acids. In DNA form, the CDR3 reads TGTGCCAGCAGTTTAGCTAGGGCGAACACTGAAGCTTTCTTT. It yields the protein CASSLARANTEAFF.

V usage is TRBV29-1 and J usage is TRBJ2-7; D is perhaps TRBD1 (7 bases). Between the trimmed V and J ends, which lost 6 bases and 2 bases, there was a span of 17 bases. Looked up from germline, CDR1 is SQVTM and CDR2 is ANQGSEA. The CDR3 runs to 14 residues. This chain's CDR3 is CSVVYAGQTYEQYF. In nucleotides, the CDR3 is TGCAGCGTAGTCTATGCGGGACAGACCTACGAGCAGTACTTC.

The chain links TRBV11-2 to TRBJ1-1, with D perhaps matching TRBD1 (6 bases). V lost 1 base, J lost 7 bases, and 16 bases lay in between. From germline, CDR1 is SGHAT and CDR2 FQNNGV. The CDR3 totals 15 residues. The CDR3 region has the DNA TGTGCCAGCAGCTTAGGGTTCGGGGGCCTCCATGAAGCTTTCTTT. This codes for CASSLGFGGLHEAFF.

This clonotype was recorded a few times. The chain is built from TRBV5-1 and TRBJ1-2; D unresolved. CDR3 length equals 15 residues. V shed 0 bases and J shed 6 bases, with 15 bases lying between them. Germline assignment: CDR1 SGHRS and CDR2 YFSETQ. The CDR3 nucleotides are TGCGCCAGCAGCTTGGGTCGTAGGGAAGAAGATGGCTACACCTTC. Amino acid sequence: CASSLGRREEDGYTF.

This chain links TRBV6-6 with TRBJ2-7, with D tentatively TRBD2 (5 bases). The CDR3 extends over 13 amino acids. V shed 2 bases and J shed 11 bases, with 16 bases lying between them. Per the germline V gene, CDR1 is MNHNY and CDR2 is SVGAGI (reference sequence). In nucleotides, the CDR3 is TGTGCCAGCAGTTACGGGAGTAACGCTAACGAGTACTTC. It encodes CASSYGSNANEYF.

The chain uses TRBV20-1 and TRBJ1-5; D uncertain. V was clipped by 3 bases and J by 0 bases, with 9 bases between them. In germline, CDR1 is DFQATT, CDR2 SNEGSKA (reference sequence). CDR3 size: 14 residues. DNA for the CDR3: TGCAGTGCTAGTCGGGTGGATAGCAATCAGCCCCAGCATTTT. Its translation is CSASRVDSNQPQHF.

This clonotype has just a few counts. The chain carries TRBV10-3 and TRBJ2-1, with TRBD2 as a possible D gene (5 bases). Trimming took 4 bases from V and 3 from J, leaving 13 bases between them. Germline V gives CDR1 ENHRY, CDR2 SYGVKD. The CDR3 sequence is 15 residues long. The CDR3 nucleotides read TGTGCCATCAGTGGAAAATTCGGGATCTACAATGAGCAGTTCTTC. This sequence encodes CAISGKFGIYNEQFF.

The J gene is TRBJ2-5, the V gene TRBV7-2, with 12 bases lining up with TRBD2. Looked up from germline, CDR1 is SGHTA and CDR2 is FQGNSA. The CDR3 sequence is 16 residues long. J gave up 2 bases and V 5 bases, and 6 bases lay outside the gene matches. The CDR3 is CASSPQGTSGQETQYF. The CDR3 DNA reads TGTGCCAGCAGCCCCCAGGGGACTAGCGGGCAAGAGACCCAGTACTTC.

This chain connects TRBV9 to TRBJ1-2; 10 positions agree with TRBD1. The ends lost 0 bases at V and 5 bases at J; junction bases unmatched: 7. Germline loops: CDR1 SGDLS, CDR2 YYNGEE. CDR3 length: 16 amino acids. The CDR3 protein is CASSVAPGQGRYGYTF. Here the CDR3 DNA reads TGTGCCAGCAGCGTAGCACCGGGACAGGGGCGATATGGCTACACCTTC. The whole variable domain, remainder taken from reference TRBV9 and TRBJ1-2, is DSGVTQTPKHLITATGQRVTLRCSPRSGDLSVYWYQQSLDQGLQFLIQYYNGEERAKGNILERFSAQQFPDLHSELNLSSLELGDSALYFCASSVAPGQGRYGYTFGSGTRLTVV.

This clonotype was recorded a few times. This chain joins TRBV7-9 and TRBJ2-4; 12 nucleotides align to TRBD2. V was clipped by 3 bases and J by 4 bases; unmatched bases: 1. Germline assignment: CDR1 SEHNR and CDR2 FQNEAQ (reference sequence). The CDR3 extends over 15 amino acids. DNA of the CDR3: TGTGCCAGCAGCTTCGGGACTAGCGGGAAAAACATTCAGTACTTC. Protein sequence: CASSFGTSGKNIQYF.

This clonotype was counted a few times. The chain links TRBV4-3 to TRBJ2-7; D perhaps matches TRBD2 (6 bases). The CDR3 length is 15 residues. Germline V gene lookup returns CDR1 LGHNA and CDR2 YSLEER. V shed 3 bases and J shed 0 bases, with 12 bases lying between them. CDR3: CASSQDLAPSYEQYF. The CDR3 DNA sequence: TGCGCCAGCAGCCAGGATCTAGCGCCCTCCTACGAGCAGTACTTC.